One and the same sample provided the 18 T cell receptor beta chains below, sequenced in a study of cytomegalovirus exposure and HLA in healthy donors. It was with 60 Vbeta and 13 Jbeta primers that the PCR ran. Measured with immunoSEQ multiplex PCR; TCRdb has only the in-frame clones, and not every one. This sample yields 150,000 to 200,000 clones, of which 70% to 85% are seen a single time; around 4.8% belongs to the top ten. Sequencing was carried out using PBMCs. The source of these receptors is a man younger than 35 in good health and CMV-seronegative.

The chain joins TRBV5-1 to TRBJ1-1; 7 bases line up with TRBD1. V shed 3 bases, J shed 3 bases, and the junction held 5 bases outside the gene matches. CDR3 length equals 14 residues. The germline gives CDR1 SGHRS, CDR2 YFSETQ. CDR3: CASSSQGGYTEAFF. CDR3 nucleotide sequence: TGCGCCAGCAGCTCCCAGGGGGGCTACACTGAAGCTTTCTTT.

The gene calls are TRBV15 and TRBJ2-7; 7 bases fit TRBD1. After removal of 0 bases from V and 0 bases from J, the junction contained 8 bases not matched to a gene. This CDR3 is 17 amino acids long. CDR1 and CDR2 from the germline V gene are LNHNV and YYDKDF (reference sequence). DNA of the CDR3: TGTGCCACCAGCAGAGATAAGGGCAGGGGGATCTCCTACGAGCAGTACTTC. Its protein product is CATSRDKGRGISYEQYF.

This chain connects TRBV19 to TRBJ2-2, with 10 bases lining up with TRBD2. V was clipped by 6 bases and J by 6 bases; unmatched bases: 7. CDR1 LNHDA and CDR2 SQIVND come from the germline V gene (reference sequence). This CDR3 spans 15 amino acids. CDR3 region: CASRVLAGVPGELFF. As DNA, the CDR3 is TGTGCCAGTAGAGTTCTAGCGGGAGTCCCCGGGGAGCTGTTTTTT.

This clone was seen only a few times. CDR3 sequence (DNA): TGTGCCAGCAGTGTTGAGGGGGTCTGGTTAAACACCGGGGAGCTGTTTTTT. This translates into CASSVEGVWLNTGELFF. The genes are TRBV2 and TRBJ2-2; maybe TRBD1 (6 bases). V was pared by 4 bases and J by 2 bases, with 17 bases between. This CDR3 region has 17 residues. CDR1 is SNHLY, CDR2 FYNNEI, per germline.

V gene TRBV6-5 combines with J gene TRBJ1-5; D not certain. V dropped 3 bases and J dropped 4 bases, with 10 bases sitting between them. CDR3 length equals 14 residues. CDR1 and CDR2 from the germline V gene are MNHEY and SVGAGI. The CDR3 region has the DNA TGTGCCAGCAGTTATAAGCCCGGGAATCAGCCCCAGCATTTT. Translating it yields CASSYKPGNQPQHF.

Details on this clone: The sample carries other DNA sequences with the same CDR3. The chain has TRBV5-1 and TRBJ2-3, with D possibly matching TRBD2 (6 bases). There are 15 residues in the CDR3. Trimming cost V 2 bases and J 1 base, with 11 bases left between them. CDR1 SGHRS and CDR2 YFSETQ come from the germline V gene. This CDR3 is CASSLGGVGTDTQYF. In nucleotides, the CDR3 is TGCGCCAGCAGCTTAGGCGGGGTGGGCACAGATACGCAGTATTTT.

In DNA form, the CDR3 reads TGTGCCTGGAGTGTTGGTAGCGGGAGGGCCGGAGAGACCCAGTACTTC. It translates to CAWSVGSGRAGETQYF. The gene calls are TRBV30 and TRBJ2-5, with 11 bases fitting TRBD2. The CDR3 loop spans 16 amino acids. Germline CDR1 GTSNPN, CDR2 SVGIG (reference sequence). V lost 0 bases and J lost 4; bases outside the gene matches: 7.

This clone was recorded only once. The chain uses TRBV30 and TRBJ2-5; TRBD1 agrees at 7 bases. V lost 4 bases, J lost 0 bases, and 8 bases stayed unmatched. The CDR3 spans 15 residues. Germline CDR1 GTSNPN, CDR2 SVGIG (reference sequence). CDR3 nucleotides: TGTGCCTGGAAACAGGGGTTTTCTTACCAAGAGACCCAGTACTTC. It codes for CAWKQGFSYQETQYF.

There are a few counts of this clone. This chain uses TRBV9 with TRBJ1-4, with no clear D. In germline, CDR1 is SGDLS, CDR2 YYNGEE. This CDR3 contains 17 residues. V lost 1 base to trimming and J lost 16 bases, with 29 bases between them. For the CDR3, the DNA is TGTGCCAGCAGCGTAACGTGTCAGGTTTGCGCGACCCCGAATTGGTTTTTT. Protein: CASSVTCQVCATPNWFF.

The chain recombines TRBV5-1 with TRBJ2-7; TRBD2 matches at 16 bases. CDR1 is SGHRS and CDR2 is YFSETQ in the germline V gene. This CDR3 has 16 amino acids. V lost 3 bases, J lost 2 bases, and 2 bases stayed unmatched. This CDR3 is CASSWGLAGGPYEQYF. The DNA of the CDR3 is TGCGCCAGCAGCTGGGGACTAGCGGGGGGGCCCTACGAGCAGTACTTC.

Turning to this clone: Other DNA sequences within the sample encode an identical CDR3. The V gene is TRBV18, the J gene TRBJ2-3; 11 nucleotides agree with TRBD1. V lost 2 bases to trimming and J lost 1 base; unmatched junction nucleotides: 2. The germline CDR1 and CDR2 sequences are KGHSH and LQKENI. The CDR3 has 16 residues. The CDR3 is CASSPRTGGGTDTQYF. DNA for the CDR3: TGTGCCAGCTCACCAAGGACAGGGGGCGGCACAGATACGCAGTATTTT. The full variable domain, completed using reference TRBV18 and TRBJ2-3, is NAGVMQNPRHLVRRRGQEARLRCSPMKGHSHVYWYRQLPEEGLKFMVYLQKENIIDESGMPKERFSAEFPKEGPSILRIQQVVRGDSAAYFCASSPRTGGGTDTQYFGPGTRLTVL.

The chain links TRBV5-1 to TRBJ1-5; perhaps TRBD1 as D (6 bases). CDR3 size: 15 residues. The V and J ends lost 1 base and 0 bases respectively, with 8 bases between them. Per germline, CDR1 SGHRS and CDR2 YFSETQ. CDR3 DNA: TGCGCCAGCAGCTTGCAGGGGTATAGCAATCAGCCCCAGCATTTT. It specifies CASSLQGYSNQPQHF.

The J gene is TRBJ1-2, the V gene TRBV6-5; D gene unclear. V lost 4 bases and J 6 bases, leaving 18 bases between the germline ends. The CDR3 has 15 residues. Germline CDR1 reads MNHEY; CDR2 reads SVGAGI. CDR3 sequence (DNA): TGTGCCAGCAGTTCCGTCGCAGGTAATGAAGATGGCTACACCTTC. Residues: CASSSVAGNEDGYTF.

The chain joins TRBV10-3 to TRBJ2-3; D not resolved. V was shortened by 11 bases and J by 4 bases, with 19 bases between the two germline ends. The germline V gene encodes CDR1 ENHRY and CDR2 SYGVKD. This CDR3 region has 14 residues. The DNA for the CDR3 is TGTGCCCGTGACTTTTCCCGGCGCGCAGATACGCAGTATTTT. It encodes CARDFSRRADTQYF.

The CDR3 DNA reads as TGTGTCAGTAGCGGGGACACTGAAGCTTTCTTT. This codes for CVSSGDTEAFF. V usage is TRBV28 and J usage is TRBJ1-1; D gene unclear. Germline V gene lookup returns CDR1 MDHEN and CDR2 SYDVKM. This CDR3 region has 11 residues.

This CDR3 is CASSQSADTQYF. For the CDR3, the DNA is TGTGCCAGCAGCCAATCCGCAGATACGCAGTATTTT. This chain joins TRBV14 and TRBJ2-3; D call uncertain. Trimming took off 2 bases at V and 4 bases at J, with 4 bases between the two ends. Germline CDR1 reads SGHDN; CDR2 reads FVKESK. This CDR3 is 12 amino acids long.

V is TRBV7-3 and J is TRBJ1-2; TRBD1 matches 9 bases. Germline CDR1 and CDR2: SGHTA and FQGTGA. The CDR3 consists of 16 residues. Trimming at V came to 2 bases and at J to 2 bases, leaving 6 bases not matched to a gene. DNA for the CDR3: TGTGCCAGCAGCTTAGGAGGGGACAGGGCAAACTATGGCTACACCTTC. It specifies CASSLGGDRANYGYTF.

There are a few counts of this clone. The rearrangement uses TRBV5-4 and TRBJ1-1; 9 nucleotides align to TRBD1. CDR3 length: 14 residues. V lost 2 bases to trimming and J lost 5 bases; unmatched junction nucleotides: 4. Germline lookup yields CDR1 SGHNT and CDR2 YYREEE (reference sequence). CDR3 in amino acids: CASSFPDRGTEAFF. The CDR3 region has the DNA TGTGCCAGCAGCTTCCCTGACAGGGGGACTGAAGCTTTCTTT.